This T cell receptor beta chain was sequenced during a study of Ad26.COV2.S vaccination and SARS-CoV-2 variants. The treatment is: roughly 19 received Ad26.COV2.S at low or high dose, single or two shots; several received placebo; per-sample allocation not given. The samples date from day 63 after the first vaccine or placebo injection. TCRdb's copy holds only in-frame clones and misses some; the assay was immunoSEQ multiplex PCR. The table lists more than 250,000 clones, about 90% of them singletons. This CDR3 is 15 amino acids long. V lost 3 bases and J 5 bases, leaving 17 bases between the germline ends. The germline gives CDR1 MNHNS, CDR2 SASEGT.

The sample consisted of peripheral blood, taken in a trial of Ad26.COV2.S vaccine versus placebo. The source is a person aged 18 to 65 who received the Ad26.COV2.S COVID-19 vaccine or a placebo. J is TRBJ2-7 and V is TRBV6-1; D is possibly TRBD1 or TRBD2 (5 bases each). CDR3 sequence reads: CASSDEGSRSNEQYF. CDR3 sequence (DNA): TGTGCCAGCAGTGACGAGGGGTCGCGGTCTAACGAGCAGTACTTC.